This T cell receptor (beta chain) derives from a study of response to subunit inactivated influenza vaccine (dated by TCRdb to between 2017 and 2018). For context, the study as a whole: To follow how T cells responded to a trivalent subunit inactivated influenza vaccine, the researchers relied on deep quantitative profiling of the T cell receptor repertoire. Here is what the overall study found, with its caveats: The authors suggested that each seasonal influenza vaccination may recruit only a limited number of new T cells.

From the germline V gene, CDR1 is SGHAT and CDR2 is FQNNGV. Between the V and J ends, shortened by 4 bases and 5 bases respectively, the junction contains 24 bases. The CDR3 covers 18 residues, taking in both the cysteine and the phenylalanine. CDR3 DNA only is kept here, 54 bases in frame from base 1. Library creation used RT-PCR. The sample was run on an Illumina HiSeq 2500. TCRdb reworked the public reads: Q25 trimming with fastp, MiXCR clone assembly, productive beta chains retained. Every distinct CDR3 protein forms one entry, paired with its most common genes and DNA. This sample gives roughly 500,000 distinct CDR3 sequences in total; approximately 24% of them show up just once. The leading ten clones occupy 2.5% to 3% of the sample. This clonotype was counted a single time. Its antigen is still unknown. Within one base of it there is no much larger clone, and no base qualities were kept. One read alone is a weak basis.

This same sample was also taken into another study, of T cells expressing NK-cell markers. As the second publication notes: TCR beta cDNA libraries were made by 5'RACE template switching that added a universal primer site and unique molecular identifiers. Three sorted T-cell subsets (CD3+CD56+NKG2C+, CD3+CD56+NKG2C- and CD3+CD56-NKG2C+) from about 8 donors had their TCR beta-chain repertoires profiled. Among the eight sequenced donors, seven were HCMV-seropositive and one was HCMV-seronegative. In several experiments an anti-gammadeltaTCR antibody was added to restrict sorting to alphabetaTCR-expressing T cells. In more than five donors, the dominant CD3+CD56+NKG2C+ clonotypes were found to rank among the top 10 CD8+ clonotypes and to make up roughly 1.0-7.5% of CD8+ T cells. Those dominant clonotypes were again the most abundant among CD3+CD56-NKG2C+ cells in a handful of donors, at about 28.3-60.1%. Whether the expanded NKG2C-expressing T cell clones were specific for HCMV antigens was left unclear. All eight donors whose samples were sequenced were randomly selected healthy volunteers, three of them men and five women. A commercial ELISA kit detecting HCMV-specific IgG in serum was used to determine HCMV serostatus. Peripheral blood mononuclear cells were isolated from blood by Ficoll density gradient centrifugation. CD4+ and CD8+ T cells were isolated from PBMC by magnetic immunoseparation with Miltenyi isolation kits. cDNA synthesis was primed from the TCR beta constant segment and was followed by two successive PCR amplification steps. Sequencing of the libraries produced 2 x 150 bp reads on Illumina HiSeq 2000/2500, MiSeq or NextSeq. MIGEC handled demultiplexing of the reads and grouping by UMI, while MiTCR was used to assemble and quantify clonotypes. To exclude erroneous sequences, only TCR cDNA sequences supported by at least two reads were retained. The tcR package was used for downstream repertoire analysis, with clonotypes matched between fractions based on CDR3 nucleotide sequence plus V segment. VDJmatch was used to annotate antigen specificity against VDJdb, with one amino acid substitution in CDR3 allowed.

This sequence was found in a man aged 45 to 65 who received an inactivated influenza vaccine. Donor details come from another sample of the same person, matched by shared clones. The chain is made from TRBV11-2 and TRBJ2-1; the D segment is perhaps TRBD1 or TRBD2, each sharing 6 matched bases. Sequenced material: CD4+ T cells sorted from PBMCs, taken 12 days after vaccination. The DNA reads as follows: TGTGCCAGCAGCTATAGGGGCGATGACGGGGGCGGGAACAATGAGCAGTTCTTC. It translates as CASSYRGDDGGGNNEQFF.